Below, 28 T cell receptor beta chains from the same sample are listed, as sequenced in a study of T cell responses to AZD1222 COVID-19 vaccine. Data came from immunoSEQ multiplex PCR; TCRdb stores just in-frame clones and leaves some out. The data contain about 220,000 clones, approximately 94% of them singletons. The sequencing here drew on peripheral blood, taken on day 0 of MenACWY control vaccination. Receptors originate from an adult in good health.

The chain recombines TRBV2 with TRBJ1-2; D unresolved. Per germline, CDR1 SNHLY and CDR2 FYNNEI. The CDR3 has 12 amino acids. The ends were cut back, 1 base at V and 5 bases at J, with 5 bases in the middle. CDR3 DNA sequence: TGTGCCAGCAGTGAAGGGGAGTATGGCTACACCTTC. It yields the protein CASSEGEYGYTF.

About this clone: One end of the junction fails to match germline, which may point to a read error. The chain uses TRBV5-1 and TRBJ1-1; D perhaps matches TRBD1 (5 bases). CDR3 length: 12 residues. Germline assignment: CDR1 SGHRS and CDR2 YFSETQ. The CDR3: CASNLGDTEAFF. Here the CDR3 DNA reads TGCGCCAGCAACTTGGGGGACACTGAAGCTTTCTTT.

The chain employs TRBV7-9 and TRBJ2-7, with D perhaps matching TRBD2 (6 bases). There are 15 residues in the CDR3. V shed 1 base and J shed 0 bases, with 10 bases lying between them. Germline CDR1 and CDR2: SEHNR and FQNEAQ (reference sequence). The CDR3 sequence is CASSLGGLSSYEQYF. The CDR3 coding sequence is TGTGCCAGCAGCTTAGGGGGACTGAGCTCCTACGAGCAGTACTTC.

The chain carries TRBV2 and TRBJ1-2; no clear D gene. There are 14 residues in the CDR3. Between the trimmed V and J ends, which lost 6 bases and 0 bases, there was a span of 11 bases. In germline, CDR1 is SNHLY, CDR2 FYNNEI. The CDR3 DNA reads as TGTGCCAGCAGCGAAAGGGAAACTAACTATGGCTACACCTTC. As protein: CASSERETNYGYTF.

The chain joins TRBV28 to TRBJ2-7, with 10 bases fitting TRBD1. The V gene's germline CDR1 is MDHEN and CDR2 SYDVKM. Germline trimming cut 2 bases from V and 12 bases from J; bases unmatched to any gene: 4. This CDR3 has 12 amino acids. For the CDR3, the DNA is TGTGCCAGCAGTTTAATGGGACAGGGGACGTACTTC. Encoded protein: CASSLMGQGTYF.

This chain joins TRBV5-5 and TRBJ1-1; the D gene is possibly TRBD1 (6 bases). Germline lookup yields CDR1 SGHKS and CDR2 YYEKEE (reference sequence). This CDR3 is 14 amino acids long. V lost 4 bases, J lost 2 bases, and 12 bases lay in between. In DNA form, the CDR3 reads TGTGCCAGCAGCCGTCCGGGGGGCAACACTGAAGCTTTCTTT. Its protein product is CASSRPGGNTEAFF.

The chain uses TRBV28 and TRBJ1-5; 8 nucleotides match TRBD1. The CDR3 is 15 amino acids. Per the germline V gene, CDR1 is MDHEN and CDR2 is SYDVKM. V shed 6 bases and J 6 bases; nucleotides not matched to a gene: 10. The CDR3 loop is CASSLDGTGGQPQHF. CDR3 bases: TGTGCCAGCAGCCTCGATGGGACAGGAGGTCAGCCCCAGCATTTT.

J is TRBJ1-4 and V is TRBV4-1; D gene ambiguous. This CDR3 has 15 residues. CDR1 is MGHRA, CDR2 YSYEKL, per germline. Trimming took off 1 base at V and 1 base at J, with 7 bases between the two ends. The CDR3 spells CASSQGPVTNEKLFF. CDR3 bases: TGCGCCAGCAGCCAAGGGCCGGTAACTAATGAAAAACTGTTTTTT.

The chain links TRBV19 to TRBJ2-3; D unclear. Trimming removed 6 bases from V and 4 bases from J, with 14 bases in between. This CDR3 spans 14 amino acids. The germline CDR1 and CDR2 sequences are LNHDA and SQIVND (reference sequence). This CDR3 is CASSSMTIPDTQYF. As DNA, the CDR3 is TGTGCCAGTAGCTCCATGACAATCCCAGATACGCAGTATTTT. Variable domain in full (rest from reference TRBV19 and TRBJ2-3): DGGITQSPKYLFRKEGQNVTLSCEQNLNHDAMYWYRQDPGQGLRLIYYSQIVNDFQKGDIAEGYSVSREKKESFPLTVTSAQKNPTAFYLCASSSMTIPDTQYFGPGTRLTVL.

The V call is TRBV14, the J call TRBJ2-1; no clear D. V shed 0 bases and J shed 9 bases, with 9 bases lying between them. Germline lookup yields CDR1 SGHDN and CDR2 FVKESK. This CDR3 has 13 residues. The CDR3 protein is CASSQDRAGEQFF. CDR3 coding DNA: TGTGCCAGCAGCCAAGATAGGGCTGGTGAGCAGTTCTTC.

This clone was seen a few times. V and J are TRBV2 and TRBJ2-7; the D gene could be TRBD1 or TRBD2 (6 bases each). V was trimmed by 7 bases and J by 2 bases, leaving 12 bases between them. This CDR3 is built from 13 residues. Per germline, CDR1 SNHLY and CDR2 FYNNEI. This CDR3 reads CASNPGATYEQYF. CDR3 nucleotide sequence: TGTGCCAGCAACCCGGGGGCTACCTACGAGCAGTACTTC.

The CDR3 DNA follows: TGTGCCAGCTCACCACCCCACGGGACAGATACGCAGTATTTT. This gives the protein CASSPPHGTDTQYF. The rearrangement uses TRBV18 and TRBJ2-3; D ambiguous. The germline CDR1 and CDR2 sequences are KGHSH and LQKENI. The CDR3 has 14 amino acids. Trimming stripped 0 bases from V and 3 bases from J, with 7 bases between.

This chain links TRBV6-6 with TRBJ1-1; D remains unclear. Germline assignment: CDR1 MNHNY and CDR2 SVGAGI (reference sequence). The CDR3 contains 12 residues. V gave up 8 bases and J gave up 4 bases, with 11 bases separating them. CDR3 in amino acids: CASGEAGTEAFF. CDR3 in DNA: TGTGCCAGCGGCGAGGCTGGCACTGAAGCTTTCTTT.

The V and J genes are TRBV5-1 and TRBJ2-7, with 8 bases matching TRBD1. V lost 0 bases, J lost 4 bases, and 0 bases stayed unmatched. Germline CDR1 reads SGHRS; CDR2 reads YFSETQ. The CDR3 is made up of 13 amino acids. CDR3 nucleotides: TGCGCCAGCAGCTTGGGGACAGGGTACGAGCAGTACTTC. As protein: CASSLGTGYEQYF.

The V gene is TRBV28, the J gene TRBJ1-1, with a tentative D call TRBD1 (6 bases). In germline, CDR1 is MDHEN, CDR2 SYDVKM. This CDR3 spans 12 amino acids. Deletions cut 10 bases from V and 7 bases from J, with 16 bases between. For the CDR3, the DNA is TGTGCCACTGTTACAGGGTCAATTGAAGCTTTCTTT. Translating it yields CATVTGSIEAFF.

This rearrangement joins TRBV21-1 to TRBJ2-1; the D segment call TRBD2 is taken from the table without a DNA check. TRBV21-1 constitutes a pseudogene. The CDR3 has 16 residues. As DNA, the CDR3 is TGTGCCAGCAGCAAACCTTCGCGGGGGGTCCCCAATGAGCAGTTCTTC. Amino acid sequence: CASSKPSRGVPNEQFF.

The V and J genes are TRBV4-2 and TRBJ1-1; D ambiguous. The CDR3 is 14 amino acids. Germline CDR1 is LGHNA and CDR2 is YNFKEQ. With 0 bases removed from V and 7 bases from J, the gap between germline ends came to 12 bases. The chain's CDR3 is CASSQDPARGEAFF. As DNA, the CDR3 is TGTGCCAGCAGCCAAGACCCAGCGCGGGGTGAAGCTTTCTTT.

This clone was found once. This chain joins TRBV7-9 and TRBJ1-5; the D is unclear. Per germline, CDR1 SEHNR and CDR2 FQNEAQ (reference sequence). This CDR3 is 13 amino acids long. Trimming left V 0 bases short and J 1 base short, with 1 base between. In nucleotides, the CDR3 is TGTGCCAGCAGCTTAGCCAGCAATCAGCCCCAGCATTTT. Protein product: CASSLASNQPQHF.

Only one count was recorded for this clone. The rearrangement links TRBV18 to TRBJ1-6, with D possibly TRBD1 on 5 matching bases. Germline V gene data show CDR1 as KGHSH and CDR2 as LQKENI. The CDR3 is 15 residues long. V lost 3 bases and J lost 7, with 13 bases in between. CDR3 bases: TGTGCCAGCTCACCCGGCGGGGCGCTGAATTCACCCCTCCACTTT. It yields the protein CASSPGGALNSPLHF.

Of note for this clone: Other DNA sequences in the same sample also yield this CDR3. This sequence joins TRBV30 and TRBJ1-5; D is unclear. The CDR3 is 13 residues long. The germline V and J ends were trimmed by 3 bases and 4 bases, with 10 bases remaining between them. The germline gives CDR1 GTSNPN, CDR2 SVGIG (reference sequence). Here the CDR3 DNA reads TGTGCCTGGAGCAATGGAGGGAATCAGCCCCAGCATTTT. Its translation: CAWSNGGNQPQHF.

This chain joins TRBV27 and TRBJ1-1; D remains unclear. V was clipped by 3 bases and J by 0 bases, with 11 bases between them. The germline gives CDR1 MNHEY, CDR2 SMNVEV (reference sequence). This CDR3 is built from 15 residues. The CDR3 DNA is TGTGCCAGCAGTTTTGGTTCGGCAATGAACACTGAAGCTTTCTTT. It codes for CASSFGSAMNTEAFF.

The rearrangement joins TRBV7-9 to TRBJ1-1, with D hard to call. The CDR3 spans 15 residues. In germline, CDR1 is SEHNR, CDR2 FQNEAQ (reference sequence). V was trimmed by 5 bases and J by 9 bases, leaving 22 bases between them. CDR3 sequence (DNA): TGTGCCAGCAGCCGTCTTGGGAGCGGCCCCCTTCAAGCTTTCTTT. It encodes CASSRLGSGPLQAFF. Looking up the rest from reference TRBV7-9 and TRBJ1-1 gives the full variable domain: DTGVSQNPRHKITKRGQNVTFRCDPISEHNRLYWYRQTLGQGPEFLTYFQNEAQLEKSRLLSDRFSAERPKGSFSTLEIQRTEQGDSAMYLCASSRLGSGPLQAFFGQGTRLTVV.

This clone was picked up one time. This chain joins TRBV5-5 and TRBJ2-1; a possible D gene is TRBD1 (6 bases). From germline, CDR1 is SGHKS and CDR2 YYEKEE (reference sequence). The CDR3 covers 15 residues. Trimming stripped 4 bases from V and 2 bases from J, with 13 bases between. This CDR3 reads CASSLTGATYNEQFF. The CDR3 DNA reads as TGTGCCAGCAGCCTGACAGGAGCCACCTACAATGAGCAGTTCTTC.

V usage is TRBV5-4 and J usage is TRBJ1-1, with a weak D call TRBD1 (6 bases). The CDR3 has 14 amino acids. The V gene's germline CDR1 is SGHNT and CDR2 YYREEE (reference sequence). Trimming shortened V by 3 bases and J by 5 bases, and 14 bases separated the two germline ends. Here the CDR3 reads CASSSDRRETEAFF. The DNA for the CDR3 is TGTGCCAGCAGCTCGGACAGAAGGGAAACTGAAGCTTTCTTT.

This chain uses TRBV29-1 with TRBJ2-7; D not certain. The CDR3 has 13 amino acids. Germline loops: CDR1 SQVTM, CDR2 ANQGSEA. With 4 bases removed from V and 2 bases from J, the gap between germline ends came to 12 bases. CDR3 sequence (DNA): TGCAGCGTTGGATACCCTCCTACCTACGAGCAGTACTTC. Encoded protein: CSVGYPPTYEQYF.

V usage is TRBV4-1 and J usage is TRBJ1-1; the D is unclear. V lost 11 bases and J 4 bases, leaving 17 bases between the germline ends. CDR1 MGHRA and CDR2 YSYEKL come from the germline V gene. The CDR3 has 13 amino acids. The CDR3 region is CAPPKEGRTEAFF. CDR3 nucleotide sequence: TGCGCCCCCCCCAAAGAGGGCCGCACTGAAGCTTTCTTT.

The rearrangement joins TRBV2 to TRBJ1-5; TRBD1 matches at 10 bases. Germline V gene lookup returns CDR1 SNHLY and CDR2 FYNNEI. This CDR3 region has 15 residues. With V trimmed by 6 bases and J by 4 bases, 6 bases remained unmatched. The CDR3 nucleotides are TGTGCCAGCAGGAGGGGACAGGGGTTAAATCAGCCCCAGCATTTT. Its protein is CASRRGQGLNQPQHF.

The CDR3 loop is CASRRTGGNYGYTF. The CDR3 DNA is TGTGCCAGCAGGAGGACAGGGGGCAACTATGGCTACACCTTC. V usage is TRBV4-2 and J usage is TRBJ1-2; 11 nucleotides line up with TRBD1. V lost 6 bases to trimming and J lost 2 bases; unmatched junction nucleotides: 2. CDR3 length: 14 residues. The germline V gene encodes CDR1 LGHNA and CDR2 YNFKEQ.